The rows below give T cell receptor beta chains drawn from one sample of a study of early T cells in non-severe SARS-CoV-2 infection. MiXCR, applied by TCRdb to the 5' RACE reads, yields one record per CDR3 protein. Counted here are 25,000 to 40,000 distinct CDR3 sequences, 4% to 5% occurring once; the ten biggest clones make up 7% to 9%. Sequenced input: whole blood. The source of these receptors is an adult who was a healthcare worker with PCR-confirmed SARS-CoV-2 infection or an uninfected control (not recorded which). Both conserved end residues are trimmed from each CDR3.

j_gene,v_gene,CDR3aa
TRBJ2-7,TRBV3-1,ASSQEGGLRINYEQY
TRBJ2-5,TRBV6-6,ASSYSGPETQY
TRBJ1-2,TRBV20-1,SATPYRGVGYGYT
TRBJ1-5,TRBV7-8,ASSLVAGSRPQH
TRBJ2-2,TRBV5-5,ASNRDGANTGELF
TRBJ2-7,TRBV20-1,SARGLRTYEQY
TRBJ2-2,TRBV5-1,ASDQGSGGELF
TRBJ1-2,TRBV5-5,ASSLAGAANYGYT
TRBJ2-2,TRBV14,ASSQLPGTGGTGELF
TRBJ2-3,TRBV27,ASSSRRRAGTDTQY
TRBJ2-1,TRBV7-9,ASIRTGQDEQF
TRBJ2-1,TRBV29-1,SVLGATQF
TRBJ2-3,TRBV12-3/TRBV12-4,ASSLGQGYTDTQY
TRBJ2-5,TRBV18,ASSPGQGPPRETQY
TRBJ1-5,TRBV12-3/TRBV12-4,ASSGFSGNQPQH
TRBJ2-5,TRBV6-1,ASSVIETQY
TRBJ2-3,TRBV10-3,AISEEAASTDTQY
TRBJ1-2,TRBV12-2,ASRPTRQGGPANYGYT
TRBJ2-5,TRBV5-1,ASSKGTSAQETQY
TRBJ2-5,TRBV7-2,ASSATGRGGETQY
TRBJ1-5,TRBV6-1,ASSDEPQPQH
TRBJ1-2,TRBV29-1,SVVDGEGGYT
TRBJ2-2,TRBV12-3/TRBV12-4,ASSLGVLAGLNTGELF
TRBJ2-7,TRBV10-3,AISGDRSYEQY
TRBJ1-2,TRBV7-7,ASSSVGVHLGYT
TRBJ1-6,TRBV7-2,ASSLSKSPLH
TRBJ2-1,TRBV15,ATSSTSGIGEQF
TRBJ2-3,TRBV10-2,ASSDRAISTDTQY
TRBJ2-1,TRBV20-1,SARNTGNNEQF
TRBJ2-3,TRBV7-9,ASSQGHHTDTQY
TRBJ1-5,TRBV12-3/TRBV12-4,ASRLRGYQPQH
TRBJ2-7,TRBV19,ASTSGTGYSYEQY